What follows are 32 T cell receptor beta chains derived from one specimen sequenced in a study of T cells in Graves' hyperthyroidism and ophthalmopathy. Amplification of TCR beta CDR3 regions used RNA as the template. In the first-round RT-PCR of the TCR CDR3, the HTBI primer set was used. TCRdb re-called the multiplex PCR reads through MiXCR, storing one row per CDR3 protein. The data hold almost 500,000 distinct CDR3 sequences, with under 25% observed a single time. Sequencing was carried out using blood. The source of these receptors is a woman in her 70s with Graves' ophthalmopathy.

The rearrangement links TRBV12-5 to TRBJ2-7; D call uncertain. There are 20 residues in the CDR3. V shed 0 bases and J shed 0 bases, with 24 bases lying between them. Germline V gives CDR1 LGHNT, CDR2 FRNRAP. This CDR3 reads CASGLVHLRTFNKSSYEQYF. DNA for the CDR3: TGTGCTAGTGGTTTGGTACACTTGCGGACGTTCAACAAAAGCTCCTACGAGCAGTACTTC. Complete variable domain (other parts from reference TRBV12-5 and TRBJ2-7): DARVTQTPRHKVTEMGQEVTMRCQPILGHNTVFWYRQTMMQGLELLAYFRNRAPLDDSGMPKDRFSAEMPDATLATLKIQPSEPRDSAVYFCASGLVHLRTFNKSSYEQYFGPGTRLTVT.

In this sample, this clonotype turned up a few times. The chain uses TRBV7-9 and TRBJ1-5; 7 bases align to TRBD1. The CDR3 has 15 amino acids. Germline V gene sequence: CDR1 SEHNR, CDR2 FQNEAQ (reference sequence). The V and J ends lost 2 bases and 2 bases, in that order; junction bases with no gene match: 3. Written as DNA, the CDR3 is TGTGCCAGCAGCTTAACAGGACAGGGCAATCAGCCCCAGCATTTT. It specifies CASSLTGQGNQPQHF.

The chain is built from TRBV9 and TRBJ1-1; D might be TRBD1 (6 bases). The germline V gene encodes CDR1 SGDLS and CDR2 YYNGEE. The V and J ends lost 1 base and 3 bases respectively, with 7 bases between them. The CDR3 runs to 13 residues. CDR3 nucleotides: TGTGCCAGCAGCGTAAGGGGGGACACTGAAGCTTTCTTT. Amino acids: CASSVRGDTEAFF. Using reference TRBV9 and TRBJ1-1 for the parts outside the CDR3, the full variable domain is DSGVTQTPKHLITATGQRVTLRCSPRSGDLSVYWYQQSLDQGLQFLIQYYNGEERAKGNILERFSAQQFPDLHSELNLSSLELGDSALYFCASSVRGDTEAFFGQGTRLTVV.

The chain joins TRBV18 to TRBJ2-7; weak D call: TRBD2 (6 bases). The length of the CDR3 is 12 residues. Germline values: CDR1 KGHSH, CDR2 LQKENI. The ends were cut back, 6 bases at V and 7 bases at J, with 13 bases in the middle. This CDR3 is CASSPRREEQYF. CDR3 sequence (DNA): TGTGCCAGCTCCCCGAGGAGGGAGGAGCAGTACTTC.

This chain joins TRBV10-3 and TRBJ1-6, with 7 nucleotides matching TRBD1. This CDR3 contains 15 residues. Losses at the gene ends were 6 bases for V and 6 bases for J; bases not matched to a gene: 8. Germline values: CDR1 ENHRY, CDR2 SYGVKD. The CDR3 DNA is TGTGCCATCAGAGCGACAGGGACGCGTAATTCACCCCTCCACTTT. As protein: CAIRATGTRNSPLHF.

This clonotype was counted ten times or more. The rearrangement links TRBV15 to TRBJ2-7; 7 nucleotides agree with TRBD2. Germline assignment: CDR1 LNHNV and CDR2 YYDKDF (reference sequence). The length of the CDR3 is 14 residues. V lost 1 base and J lost 0; bases outside the gene matches: 0. The CDR3 region is CATSRGDYSYEQYF. In nucleotides, the CDR3 is TGTGCCACCAGCAGAGGGGACTACTCCTACGAGCAGTACTTC.

The chain combines TRBV27 with TRBJ2-2; possibly TRBD1 or TRBD2 for D (7 bases each). Germline V gives CDR1 MNHEY, CDR2 SMNVEV (reference sequence). V shed 0 bases and J shed 3 bases, with 14 bases lying between them. The length of the CDR3 is 17 residues. In DNA form, the CDR3 reads TGTGCCAGCAGTTTATCGCGCCAGGGGGGGGACACCGGGGAGCTGTTTTTT. This encodes CASSLSRQGGDTGELFF.

This sequence joins TRBV12-3 or TRBV12-4 and TRBJ2-3, with D uncertain. The CDR3 loop spans 14 amino acids. The V end lost 4 bases, the J end lost 4 bases, and 12 bases lay between the germline ends. CDR3 amino acids: CASSSPRSPDTQYF. CDR3 sequence (DNA): TGTGCCAGCAGTTCCCCCCGGAGTCCAGATACGCAGTATTTT.

This clonotype appeared a few times. The gene calls are TRBV5-1 and TRBJ2-3; 12 bases are shared with TRBD2. CDR1 SGHRS and CDR2 YFSETQ come from the germline V gene. The CDR3 contains 16 residues. V shed 3 bases and J 5 bases; nucleotides not matched to a gene: 7. DNA of the CDR3: TGCGCCAGCAGCTGGGGACCGGGACTAGCGGGAGATACGCAGTATTTT. It is translated as CASSWGPGLAGDTQYF.

This clonotype was recorded at least ten times. This sequence joins TRBV28 and TRBJ1-5, with 7 bases matching TRBD1. J lost 0 bases, V lost 0 bases, and 5 bases had no gene match. Germline CDR1 MDHEN, CDR2 SYDVKM. This CDR3 has 17 amino acids. CDR3 in amino acids: CASSLWVGGRSNQPQHF. As DNA, the CDR3 is TGTGCCAGCAGTTTATGGGTAGGGGGCCGTAGCAATCAGCCCCAGCATTTT. The full variable domain, its missing parts supplied by reference TRBV28 and TRBJ1-5, is DVKVTQSSRYLVKRTGEKVFLECVQDMDHENMFWYRQDPGLGLRLIYFSYDVKMKEKGDIPEGYSVSREKKERFSLILESASTNQTSMYLCASSLWVGGRSNQPQHFGDGTRLSIL.

The chain carries TRBV7-2 and TRBJ2-7; 10 nucleotides align to TRBD2. CDR3 length: 16 residues. Germline assignment: CDR1 SGHTA and CDR2 FQGNSA. With 5 bases clipped from V and 4 bases from J, the junction kept 11 bases outside the gene matches. In DNA, the CDR3 is TGTGCCAGCAGCACCCGTACTAGCGGGAATAGTTACGAGCAGTACTTC. Protein sequence: CASSTRTSGNSYEQYF.

About this clonotype itself: A much larger clone differs by one base, so this may be a read error. This rearrangement joins TRBV2 to TRBJ2-2; weak D call: TRBD2 (5 bases). The germline V gene has CDR1 SNHLY and CDR2 FYNNEI. This CDR3 is built from 13 residues. CDR3 region: CASSVQRTGEPFF. Here the CDR3 DNA reads TGTGCCAGCAGTGTGCAGAGGACCGGGGAGCCGTTTTTT.

V and J are TRBV7-8 and TRBJ1-2; 7 bases line up with TRBD1. Germline loops: CDR1 SGHVS, CDR2 FQNEAQ. The CDR3 spans 15 residues. Germline trimming cut 5 bases from V and 8 bases from J; bases unmatched to any gene: 14. CDR3 DNA: TGTGCCAGCAGCCCCATGGGACAGCCCGCTGGGGGCTACACCTTC. It specifies CASSPMGQPAGGYTF.

The CDR3 nucleotides are TGTGCCAGCAGTTACCCCAGAGGCATGTGGCCCCCAACGGGAGTCGTCTACAATGAGCAGTTCTTC. This translates into CASSYPRGMWPPTGVVYNEQFF. J is TRBJ2-1 and V is TRBV6-2 or TRBV6-3; D is possibly TRBD2 (6 bases). CDR3 length equals 22 residues. Germline CDR1 and CDR2: MNHEY and SVGEGT. Trimming removed 2 bases at V and 3 bases at J, with 32 bases between.

The table lists this clonotype with a few counts. V usage is TRBV20-1 and J usage is TRBJ2-1; tentatively, D is TRBD2 (6 bases). Between the trimmed V and J ends, which lost 5 bases and 0 bases, there was a span of 11 bases. The CDR3 covers 14 residues. The germline gives CDR1 DFQATT, CDR2 SNEGSKA (reference sequence). CDR3 sequence reads: CSAQRVNSYNEQFF. DNA of the CDR3: TGCAGTGCTCAGCGGGTGAACTCCTACAATGAGCAGTTCTTC.

The chain employs TRBV2 and TRBJ1-1; D is unclear. V was shortened by 9 bases and J by 2 bases, with 16 bases between the two germline ends. Per the germline V gene, CDR1 is SNHLY and CDR2 is FYNNEI. The CDR3 consists of 14 residues. The CDR3 DNA follows: TGTGCCAGTACTAATAATGGACCTAACACTGAAGCTTTCTTT. It translates to CASTNNGPNTEAFF.

The J gene is TRBJ2-3, the V gene TRBV12-5; D may be TRBD2 (6 bases). The CDR3 loop spans 15 amino acids. Germline V gene sequence: CDR1 LGHNT, CDR2 FRNRAP. V was shortened by 3 bases and J by 0 bases, with 10 bases between the two germline ends. The CDR3 reads CASGFPAGSTDTQYF. The CDR3, as DNA: TGTGCTAGTGGTTTTCCAGCGGGTAGCACAGATACGCAGTATTTT.

This chain links TRBV6-1 with TRBJ1-6; TRBD1 aligns across 9 bases. After removal of 1 base from V and 6 bases from J, the junction contained 10 bases not matched to a gene. Per the germline V gene, CDR1 is MNHNS and CDR2 is SASEGT. The CDR3 is 18 amino acids. Here the CDR3 DNA reads TGTGCCAGCAGTGAAGGCCCCCCGAGACAGGGGGGTAATTCACCCCTCCACTTT. Encoded protein: CASSEGPPRQGGNSPLHF.

The chain employs TRBV19 and TRBJ1-1; no definite D call. This CDR3 spans 12 amino acids. V was pared by 9 bases and J by 3 bases, with 11 bases between. From germline, CDR1 is LNHDA and CDR2 SQIVND (reference sequence). The CDR3 coding sequence is TGTGCCAGCGGAGAGACCTACACTGAAGCTTTCTTT. Translated: CASGETYTEAFF.

This clonotype was seen at least ten times. The chain employs TRBV28 and TRBJ2-5; tentative D call: TRBD2 (5 bases). Per the germline V gene, CDR1 is MDHEN and CDR2 is SYDVKM. The length of the CDR3 is 13 residues. Trimming took off 8 bases at V and 2 bases at J, with 12 bases between the two ends. In nucleotides, the CDR3 is TGTGCCAGCGTAGGAGGAAATCAAGAGACCCAGTACTTC. Translation: CASVGGNQETQYF.

This clonotype came up a few times. V and J are TRBV20-1 and TRBJ2-3; 8 bases line up with TRBD2. The CDR3 is 17 residues long. The V gene's germline CDR1 is DFQATT and CDR2 SNEGSKA (reference sequence). Germline trimming cut 1 base from V and 2 bases from J; bases unmatched to any gene: 11. CDR3 nucleotide sequence: TGCAGTGCTAGAGGCCCCCTGGCGGGAGGCTACACAGATACGCAGTATTTT. This codes for CSARGPLAGGYTDTQYF.

This clonotype was detected a few times. The chain joins TRBV12-3 or TRBV12-4 to TRBJ2-2; D gene unclear. Trimming removed 7 bases from V and 6 bases from J, with 18 bases in between. CDR3 length: 15 residues. The CDR3 protein is CASTTGRILAGELFF. In DNA form, the CDR3 reads TGTGCCAGCACCACTGGGCGGATCCTCGCCGGGGAGCTGTTTTTT.

This clonotype was detected ten times or more. V and J are TRBV12-3 or TRBV12-4 and TRBJ2-5; TRBD2 aligns across 8 bases. This CDR3 is built from 13 residues. With V trimmed by 7 bases and J by 5 bases, 6 bases remained unmatched. This chain's CDR3 is CASTHRGGETQYF. CDR3 in DNA: TGTGCCAGCACCCATCGGGGGGGGGAGACCCAGTACTTC.

The V and J genes are TRBV20-1 and TRBJ2-1; 7 positions agree with TRBD2. The ends lost 6 bases at V and 10 bases at J; junction bases unmatched: 12. This CDR3 has 13 residues. Germline V CDR1 and CDR2: DFQATT, SNEGSKA (reference sequence). In DNA, the CDR3 is TGCAGTGCCAGGAGCGGGATGTGGCAAGAGCAGTTCTTC. This sequence encodes CSARSGMWQEQFF.

Ten or more counts support this clonotype. The chain couples TRBV7-3 to TRBJ2-1; 7 nucleotides agree with TRBD2. CDR1 is SGHTA, CDR2 FQGTGA, per germline. The junction had 8 bases not matched to a gene; V was cut back by 1 base and J by 8 bases. This CDR3 contains 15 residues. The CDR3 reads CASSLIGAGADEQFF. CDR3 nucleotides: TGTGCCAGCAGCTTAATTGGGGCGGGAGCGGATGAGCAGTTCTTC.

This clonotype was observed a handful of times. The CDR3 DNA is TGTGCCAGTAGTAAAGGGACTCGGACTAGAGGGGAGCTGTTTTTT. Protein: CASSKGTRTRGELFF. The V and J genes are TRBV19 and TRBJ2-2; 7 nucleotides match TRBD2. Germline CDR1 is LNHDA and CDR2 is SQIVND (reference sequence). This CDR3 contains 15 residues. The J segment lost 8 bases and the V segment lost 4 bases, leaving 10 bases of the junction unmatched.

This clonotype has a handful of counts. At one end the junction does not follow the germline gene, possibly because of a read error. The V gene is TRBV3-1, the J gene TRBJ2-7, with D unresolved. This CDR3 is 16 amino acids long. Germline CDR1 is LGHDT and CDR2 is YNNKEL (reference sequence). CDR3 bases: TGCGCCAGCAGCCAAGTTGGGTCTGCCGCCCCCTACGAGCAGTACTTC. It is translated as CASSQVGSAAPYEQYF.

This clonotype was seen a single time. The rearrangement uses TRBV6-4 and TRBJ2-1, with 7 bases that match TRBD1. This CDR3 region has 15 residues. V trimming: 6 bases; J trimming: 2 bases; junction bases outside the gene matches: 7. Germline-derived CDR1 and CDR2 are MRHNA and SNTAGT. The CDR3 protein is CASRTGQRAYNEQFF. CDR3 bases: TGTGCCAGCAGAACGGGACAGCGAGCCTACAATGAGCAGTTCTTC.

This clonotype was recorded a few times. The chain links TRBV9 to TRBJ2-7; 7 bases fit TRBD1. With V trimmed by 0 bases and J by 2 bases, 2 bases remained unmatched. CDR1 and CDR2 (germline): SGDLS, YYNGEE. This CDR3 is 14 amino acids long. CDR3: CASSVGDRAYEQYF. CDR3 bases: TGTGCCAGCAGCGTAGGGGACAGAGCCTACGAGCAGTACTTC.

This clonotype showed up just a few times. The gene calls are TRBV20-1 and TRBJ2-5, with D perhaps matching TRBD1 or TRBD2 (5 bases each). The CDR3 runs 14 residues. Germline values: CDR1 DFQATT, CDR2 SNEGSKA (reference sequence). CDR3 nucleotide sequence: TGCAGCACCGAAGGGAGAAGGGGCCAAGAGACCCAGTACTTC. It codes for CSTEGRRGQETQYF.

The genes are TRBV24-1 and TRBJ1-6; no clear D gene. CDR1 KGHDR and CDR2 SFDVKD come from the germline V gene. The V end lost 4 bases, the J end lost 0 bases, and 12 bases lay between the germline ends. This CDR3 is built from 17 residues. In nucleotides, the CDR3 is TGTGCCACCAGTGAGTGGACCGCCAGCTCCTATAATTCACCCCTCCACTTT. Translation gives CATSEWTASSYNSPLHF.

In its sample, this clonotype was seen a few times. V gene TRBV12-3 or TRBV12-4 combines with J gene TRBJ2-2; 12 bases line up with TRBD2. The V gene end was trimmed by 6 bases and the J gene end by 6 bases; junction bases not matched to a gene: 8. This CDR3 region has 16 residues. The CDR3 region is CASSDLAGGPPGELFF. As DNA, the CDR3 is TGTGCCAGCAGCGATCTAGCGGGAGGGCCCCCCGGGGAGCTGTTTTTT.